A single sample is the source of the 29 T cell receptor beta chains below, sequenced in a study of regulatory T cells in long-lasting Graves disease. Time point specified: persistent/refractory GD, antithyroid drugs over 5 years with positive TRAb. Preparation of the TCR library used RNA extracted from PBMCs. Construction of the TCR beta libraries employed iRepertoire HTBI primers in conjunction with Arm-PCR of CDR3 regions. MiXCR, run by TCRdb on the multiplex PCR reads, gives a single entry per CDR3 protein. The sample consists of under 450,000 distinct CDR3 sequences, 20% to 25% of them appearing once. The input for sequencing was peripheral blood mononuclear cells (PBMCs), taken when the disease was refractory, from a patient treated with antithyroid drugs. Receptor source: a woman aged 40 to 50 with Graves disease.

This clonotype was observed many times. The CDR3 DNA reads as TGTGCCAGCAGTTTACAGGGGGGAGGCTCACCCCTCCACTTT. It translates to CASSLQGGGSPLHF. The J gene is TRBJ1-6, the V gene TRBV27; 7 bases are shared with TRBD1. CDR3 length: 14 amino acids. Trimming took 2 bases from V and 10 from J; bases not matched to a gene: 5. Looked up from germline, CDR1 is MNHEY and CDR2 is SMNVEV (reference sequence).

This clonotype was picked up many times. J is TRBJ2-4 and V is TRBV6-2 or TRBV6-3, with 9 bases fitting TRBD1. Losses at the gene ends were 2 bases for V and 6 bases for J; bases not matched to a gene: 5. CDR1 MNHEY and CDR2 SVGEGT come from the germline V gene. The CDR3 is 15 amino acids. The CDR3 DNA is TGTGCCAGCAGTTACCTAGGACAGGGGAGAAACATTCAGTACTTC. It yields the protein CASSYLGQGRNIQYF.

The chain recombines TRBV7-9 with TRBJ1-1, with D tentatively TRBD1 (5 bases). The CDR3 consists of 14 residues. The V end lost 4 bases, the J end lost 1 base, and 10 bases lay between the germline ends. Per germline, CDR1 SEHNR and CDR2 FQNEAQ (reference sequence). In DNA form, the CDR3 reads TGTGCCAGCAGCTCCTTTAGGGGGAACACTGAAGCTTTCTTT. It translates to CASSSFRGNTEAFF. The variable domain in full, completed from reference TRBV7-9 and TRBJ1-1, reads DTGVSQNPRHKITKRGQNVTFRCDPISEHNRLYWYRQTLGQGPEFLTYFQNEAQLEKSRLLSDRFSAERPKGSFSTLEIQRTEQGDSAMYLCASSSFRGNTEAFFGQGTRLTVV.

There are many counts of this clonotype. The V and J genes are TRBV28 and TRBJ2-7; 9 bases align to TRBD2. J lost 7 bases, V lost 6 bases, and 22 bases had no gene match. Looked up from germline, CDR1 is MDHEN and CDR2 is SYDVKM. The CDR3 runs to 18 residues. Written as DNA, the CDR3 is TGTGCCAGCAGCCGATCGATCGGGACTAGCCGCGCCCGGCGGGAGCAGTACTTC. Translated, it gives CASSRSIGTSRARREQYF.

The gene calls are TRBV12-3 or TRBV12-4 and TRBJ2-1; no reliable D call. The V gene lost 5 bases and the J gene lost 7 bases, with 12 bases spanning the gap. This CDR3 is built from 13 residues. CDR3 coding DNA: TGTGCCAGCAGTAGTCTACAGATAAATGAGCAGTTCTTC. It encodes CASSSLQINEQFF.

The CDR3 nucleotides are TGTGCCAGCAGTTACTCGGGGAGTGGGACAGATACGCAGTATTTT. This sequence encodes CASSYSGSGTDTQYF. This chain joins TRBV6-5 and TRBJ2-3; tentative D call: TRBD2 (5 bases). V dropped 0 bases and J dropped 3 bases, with 10 bases sitting between them. Per the germline V gene, CDR1 is MNHEY and CDR2 is SVGAGI. The length of the CDR3 is 15 residues.

There are many counts of this clonotype. The chain has TRBV12-3 or TRBV12-4 and TRBJ1-6; 7 bases fit TRBD1. The V and J ends lost 5 bases and 10 bases, in that order; junction bases with no gene match: 8. The CDR3 consists of 14 residues. Here the CDR3 reads CASSRQGLWSPLHF. The CDR3 coding sequence is TGTGCCAGCAGTAGACAGGGTCTCTGGTCACCCCTCCACTTT.

This clonotype has only a few counts. The chain links TRBV10-3 to TRBJ1-6, with 9 bases aligning to TRBD1. Per the germline V gene, CDR1 is ENHRY and CDR2 is SYGVKD. J was trimmed by 18 bases and V by 5 bases; bases with no gene match: 5. The length of the CDR3 is 11 residues. Here the CDR3 reads CAISTGGHYHF. The CDR3, as DNA: TGTGCCATCAGTACAGGGGGCCACTACCACTTT.

This clonotype was seen repeatedly, ten times or more. V usage is TRBV6-5 and J usage is TRBJ1-4, with unresolved D. Germline V lookup: CDR1 MNHEY, CDR2 SVGAGI. The CDR3 is 16 residues long. Between the trimmed V and J ends, which lost 2 bases and 4 bases, there was a span of 14 bases. As DNA, the CDR3 is TGTGCCAGCAGTTACGGTGCGGGAGTGAGTAATGAAAAACTGTTTTTT. Encoded protein: CASSYGAGVSNEKLFF.

This clonotype rates as medium-sized. This chain connects TRBV28 to TRBJ2-7; 7 bases line up with TRBD1. Germline trimming cut 6 bases from V and 2 bases from J; bases unmatched to any gene: 13. CDR1 is MDHEN, CDR2 SYDVKM, per germline. The CDR3 spans 16 residues. The CDR3 sequence is CASRDRVSVQTYEQYF. The CDR3 nucleotides are TGTGCCAGCAGAGACAGGGTTTCAGTCCAAACCTACGAGCAGTACTTC.

This clonotype showed up just a few times. The rearrangement uses TRBV20-1 and TRBJ2-2; D gene ambiguous. This CDR3 has 16 residues. Germline V CDR1 and CDR2: DFQATT, SNEGSKA (reference sequence). The V and J ends lost 0 bases and 8 bases respectively, with 19 bases between them. CDR3 residues: CSARDLSRKAVGELFF. CDR3 coding DNA: TGCAGTGCTAGAGATCTGTCTCGGAAGGCAGTTGGGGAGCTGTTTTTT.

This clonotype was detected only a few times. The genes are TRBV11-2 and TRBJ2-1; D unclear. CDR3 size: 18 residues. With 2 bases removed from V and 4 bases from J, the gap between germline ends came to 21 bases. Looked up from germline, CDR1 is SGHAT and CDR2 is FQNNGV. CDR3 protein: CASSLFPPMGGNYNEQFF. Here the CDR3 DNA reads TGTGCCAGCAGCTTATTCCCCCCCATGGGCGGAAATTACAATGAGCAGTTCTTC.

Ten or more counts support this clonotype. The chain recombines TRBV11-2 with TRBJ1-2; no clear D. Trimming left V 5 bases short and J 7 bases short, with 17 bases between. CDR3 size: 14 residues. Looked up from germline, CDR1 is SGHAT and CDR2 is FQNNGV. The CDR3 region is CASSPPTRVGGYTF. CDR3 DNA sequence: TGTGCCAGCAGCCCCCCGACTCGGGTTGGTGGCTACACCTTC.

This rearrangement joins TRBV20-1 to TRBJ1-5; no definite D call. The CDR3 extends over 13 amino acids. Germline CDR1 and CDR2: DFQATT and SNEGSKA (reference sequence). V lost 1 base and J lost 4, with 8 bases in between. The CDR3 coding sequence is TGCAGTGCTAGAGCATTCAGGAATCAGCCCCAGCATTTT. Its protein is CSARAFRNQPQHF.

This clonotype was observed many times. The chain uses TRBV28 and TRBJ1-5; D unresolved. Trimming cost V 7 bases and J 0 bases, with 10 bases left between them. This CDR3 has 14 amino acids. Looked up from germline, CDR1 is MDHEN and CDR2 is SYDVKM. The CDR3, as DNA: TGTGCCAGCAAAACGGTGAATAGCAATCAGCCCCAGCATTTT. Its protein is CASKTVNSNQPQHF.

As concerns this clonotype: This may arise from a read error, as a much more abundant clone is one base away. The chain uses TRBV29-1 and TRBJ1-4; D not certain. Trimming took 4 bases from V and 5 from J, leaving 11 bases between them. Looked up from germline, CDR1 is SQVTM and CDR2 is ANQGSEA. This CDR3 has 13 residues. DNA of the CDR3: TGCAGCGTTGTAGGACGGATGAATGAAAAACTGTTTTTT. It codes for CSVVGRMNEKLFF.

This rearrangement joins TRBV28 to TRBJ2-7, with TRBD2 identical over 10 bases. Germline lookup yields CDR1 MDHEN and CDR2 SYDVKM. CDR3 length: 20 residues. V dropped 3 bases and J dropped 2; count of bases not matched to a gene: 19. CDR3 amino acids: CASSFYPLRPSGSPTYEQYF. Written as DNA, the CDR3 is TGTGCCAGCAGTTTCTACCCCCTTCGACCTAGCGGGAGCCCCACCTACGAGCAGTACTTC.

This chain joins TRBV25-1 and TRBJ1-5, with 7 bases aligning to TRBD1. Trimming cost V 2 bases and J 3 bases; bases outside gene matches: 1. CDR1 is MGHDK, CDR2 SYGVNS, per germline. This CDR3 has 14 residues. CDR3 nucleotide sequence: TGTGCCAGCAGTGAACAGGGGGACAATCAGCCCCAGCATTTT. It specifies CASSEQGDNQPQHF. The whole variable domain, remainder taken from reference TRBV25-1 and TRBJ1-5, is EADIYQTPRYLVIGTGKKITLECSQTMGHDKMYWYQQDPGMELHLIHYSYGVNSTEKGDLSSESTVSRIRTEHFPLTLESARPSHTSQYLCASSEQGDNQPQHFGDGTRLSIL.

This clonotype was detected many times. The rearrangement joins TRBV27 to TRBJ1-1; TRBD1 matches at 8 bases. V lost 4 bases to trimming and J lost 1 base; unmatched junction nucleotides: 5. This CDR3 spans 15 amino acids. Germline V lookup: CDR1 MNHEY, CDR2 SMNVEV (reference sequence). The CDR3 DNA follows: TGTGCCAGCAGTTCCGGACAGGGTCGGAACACTGAAGCTTTCTTT. Its protein is CASSSGQGRNTEAFF.

This clonotype occurred many times. V gene TRBV28 combines with J gene TRBJ1-5, with 9 positions matching TRBD1. V lost 6 bases to trimming and J lost 7 bases; unmatched junction nucleotides: 7. The CDR3 consists of 14 residues. In germline, CDR1 is MDHEN, CDR2 SYDVKM. The CDR3 DNA follows: TGTGCCAGCAGGGAAACAGGGGGCGGACAGCCCCAGCATTTT. Residues: CASRETGGGQPQHF.

This clonotype has just a few counts. The CDR3, as DNA: TGTGCCAGTAGCCTAGTCTGGGGGGGATCGGAAAAAAACATTCAGTACTTC. Translated, it gives CASSLVWGGSEKNIQYF. The chain recombines TRBV19 with TRBJ2-4; 7 bases line up with TRBD2. In germline, CDR1 is LNHDA, CDR2 SQIVND (reference sequence). This CDR3 spans 17 amino acids. J was trimmed by 4 bases and V by 6 bases; bases with no gene match: 15.

This rearrangement joins TRBV6-1 to TRBJ2-6, with D unresolved. Per the germline V gene, CDR1 is MNHNS and CDR2 is SASEGT. The V gene lost 3 bases and the J gene lost 2 bases, with 17 bases spanning the gap. This CDR3 has 18 amino acids. Written as DNA, the CDR3 is TGTGCCAGCAGTGAGTTTGGGCCGAGGATCCCTGGGGCCAACGTCCTGACTTTC. Translated, it gives CASSEFGPRIPGANVLTF.

This clonotype was found many times. The rearrangement uses TRBV28 and TRBJ2-7; D remains unclear. The V and J ends lost 3 bases and 2 bases respectively, with 14 bases between them. The CDR3 loop spans 15 amino acids. Germline CDR1 MDHEN, CDR2 SYDVKM. Here the CDR3 DNA reads TGTGCCAGCAGTTTTTGGACCCCCAGGCCCTACGAGCAGTACTTC. Its protein product is CASSFWTPRPYEQYF. The variable domain in full, with the rest retrieved from reference TRBV28 and TRBJ2-7, is DVKVTQSSRYLVKRTGEKVFLECVQDMDHENMFWYRQDPGLGLRLIYFSYDVKMKEKGDIPEGYSVSREKKERFSLILESASTNQTSMYLCASSFWTPRPYEQYFGPGTRLTVT.

The chain has TRBV7-2 and TRBJ2-7; D not resolved. V lost 0 bases and J 1 base, leaving 7 bases between the germline ends. Germline values: CDR1 SGHTA, CDR2 FQGNSA. The CDR3 covers 14 residues. For the CDR3, the DNA is TGTGCCAGCAGCTTAGCAGAGACTTCCTACGAGCAGTACTTC. It yields the protein CASSLAETSYEQYF.

The chain carries TRBV11-2 and TRBJ2-4, with a weak D call TRBD1 (6 bases). Trimming removed 2 bases from V and 7 bases from J, with 15 bases in between. The germline gives CDR1 SGHAT, CDR2 FQNNGV. CDR3 length equals 15 residues. The CDR3 nucleotides read TGTGCCAGCAGCTTACCAGGGGTTCTAGGGAACATTCAGTACTTC. Its protein product is CASSLPGVLGNIQYF.

This clonotype has only a few counts. The chain combines TRBV28 with TRBJ2-7; TRBD1 matches 7 bases. The CDR3 sequence is 17 residues long. Germline V lookup: CDR1 MDHEN, CDR2 SYDVKM. V lost 4 bases to trimming and J lost 1 base; unmatched junction nucleotides: 13. CDR3 protein: CASSSTGDAFGSYEQYF. The DNA of the CDR3 is TGTGCCAGCAGTTCAACAGGGGACGCTTTTGGGTCCTACGAGCAGTACTTC.

V usage is TRBV28 and J usage is TRBJ2-6; D possibly corresponds to TRBD1 (7 bases). V lost 0 bases, J lost 1 base, and 13 bases lay in between. In germline, CDR1 is MDHEN, CDR2 SYDVKM. The CDR3 is 18 residues long. The CDR3: CASSLWEGAPSGANVLTF. CDR3 sequence (DNA): TGTGCCAGCAGTTTATGGGAGGGGGCCCCTTCTGGGGCCAACGTCCTGACTTTC. Supplemented by reference TRBV28 and TRBJ2-6, the full variable domain reads DVKVTQSSRYLVKRTGEKVFLECVQDMDHENMFWYRQDPGLGLRLIYFSYDVKMKEKGDIPEGYSVSREKKERFSLILESASTNQTSMYLCASSLWEGAPSGANVLTFGAGSRLTVL.

This clonotype was observed a few times. The rearrangement joins TRBV4-1 to TRBJ2-7, with a possible D match to TRBD1 (6 bases). Trimming took off 1 base at V and 8 bases at J, with 36 bases between the two ends. Germline-derived CDR1 and CDR2 are MGHRA and YSYEKL. The CDR3 sequence is 21 residues long. The CDR3 sequence: CASSQGLLGDIASPFPFKQYF. CDR3 nucleotides: TGCGCCAGCAGCCAAGGACTGTTAGGGGACATCGCCTCCCCCTTTCCATTCAAGCAGTACTTC.

This clonotype was detected many times. This chain links TRBV11-2 with TRBJ2-5; 8 bases agree with TRBD2. The CDR3 has 16 residues. Germline trimming cut 5 bases from V and 2 bases from J; bases unmatched to any gene: 10. Germline V gene lookup returns CDR1 SGHAT and CDR2 FQNNGV. CDR3 in DNA: TGTGCCAGCAGCCGTAGAGGGCGGGAGGTACAAGAGACCCAGTACTTC. Protein: CASSRRGREVQETQYF.